Below are 10 T cell receptor beta chains sequenced from a single sample in a study of blood T cell repertoires in COVID-19. The assay was immunoSEQ multiplex PCR, and TCRdb's table has in-frame clones only and misses some. The table lists around 340,000 clones, about nine tenths of them singletons. The sample taken for sequencing was PBMCs or T cells enriched from blood (not recorded which). The receptor source for this set is a woman aged 30 to 39 who had been exposed to COVID-19.

The J gene is TRBJ2-5, the V gene TRBV24-1, with TRBD1 matching over 11 bases. CDR3 size: 16 residues. Losses at the gene ends were 4 bases for V and 5 bases for J; bases not matched to a gene: 8. The germline gives CDR1 KGHDR, CDR2 SFDVKD. The CDR3 protein is CATSEWGTGGFETQYF. The CDR3 DNA reads TGTGCCACCAGTGAATGGGGGACAGGGGGATTTGAGACCCAGTACTTC.

The CDR3 DNA reads as TGTGCCAGCACCGAATCCCCTAGCGGGAGGGCCGAGGAGACCCAGTACTTC. Protein sequence: CASTESPSGRAEETQYF. The chain couples TRBV5-6 to TRBJ2-5, with TRBD2 matching over 12 bases. Germline-derived CDR1 and CDR2 are SGHDT and YYEEEE. Trimming took 6 bases from V and 5 from J; bases not matched to a gene: 14. CDR3 size: 17 residues.

The rearrangement uses TRBV28 and TRBJ1-6; TRBD1 might be the D (6 bases). CDR1 and CDR2 from the germline V gene are MDHEN and SYDVKM. The V gene lost 6 bases and the J gene lost 0 bases, with 18 bases spanning the gap. CDR3 length equals 18 residues. Here the CDR3 reads CASSYRTQGRSYNSPLHF. The CDR3 nucleotides are TGTGCCAGCAGCTACCGTACACAGGGACGCTCCTATAATTCACCCCTCCACTTT. The full variable domain, completed using reference TRBV28 and TRBJ1-6, is DVKVTQSSRYLVKRTGEKVFLECVQDMDHENMFWYRQDPGLGLRLIYFSYDVKMKEKGDIPEGYSVSREKKERFSLILESASTNQTSMYLCASSYRTQGRSYNSPLHFGNGTRLTVT.

A few counts support this clone. The rearrangement uses TRBV3-1 (or the pseudogene TRBV3-2) and TRBJ2-7; TRBD1 might be the D (6 bases). This CDR3 has 16 residues. Trimming removed 1 base at V and 2 bases at J, with 15 bases between. The germline gives CDR1 LGHDT, CDR2 YNNKEL (reference sequence). CDR3 bases: TGTGCCAGCAGCCAAGGGTGGCAGGACAGCCCCTACGAGCAGTACTTC. Its translation: CASSQGWQDSPYEQYF.

V gene TRBV20-1 combines with J gene TRBJ2-1; D is possibly TRBD1 (5 bases). Germline CDR1 and CDR2: DFQATT and SNEGSKA (reference sequence). V was cut by 3 bases and J by 9 bases, with 18 bases left in between. The CDR3 loop spans 14 amino acids. The CDR3 nucleotides read TGCAGTGCTAGTAGGGCCTTAGGGGTAGTTGAGCAGTTCTTC. Translating it yields CSASRALGVVEQFF.

The chain couples TRBV5-4 to TRBJ2-1, with 7 bases identical to TRBD2. The junction had 4 bases not matched to a gene; V was cut back by 0 bases and J by 4 bases. Germline CDR1 reads SGHNT; CDR2 reads YYREEE (reference sequence). The CDR3 has 15 residues. The CDR3 sequence is CASSLAGLPYNEQFF. Here the CDR3 DNA reads TGTGCCAGCAGCTTGGCGGGACTACCGTACAATGAGCAGTTCTTC.

The chain uses TRBV19 and TRBJ1-2, with D maybe TRBD1 (5 bases). V lost 8 bases and J 6 bases, leaving 13 bases between the germline ends. The germline V gene has CDR1 LNHDA and CDR2 SQIVND (reference sequence). This CDR3 region has 12 residues. CDR3 region: CASGAESNGYTF. For the CDR3, the DNA is TGTGCCAGTGGGGCAGAGAGCAATGGCTACACCTTC.

The sample holds one count of this clone. This chain links TRBV28 with TRBJ1-2; D gene uncertain. The CDR3 contains 12 residues. Germline assignment: CDR1 MDHEN and CDR2 SYDVKM. V lost 10 bases to trimming and J lost 0 bases, with 9 bases between them. In DNA form, the CDR3 reads TGTGCCATCACGGGAGCTAACTATGGCTACACCTTC. It encodes CAITGANYGYTF.

The V gene is TRBV4-1, the J gene TRBJ1-5; possibly TRBD1 for D (5 bases). V was cut by 4 bases and J by 1 base, with 17 bases left in between. The CDR3 is made up of 17 amino acids. CDR1 is MGHRA, CDR2 YSYEKL, per germline. CDR3 coding DNA: TGCGCCAGCAGCCCCGAAGGAGGGGATTCAAGCAATCAGCCCCAGCATTTT. Protein: CASSPEGGDSSNQPQHF.

The chain couples TRBV18 to TRBJ1-1; no reliable D call. Per the germline V gene, CDR1 is KGHSH and CDR2 is LQKENI. The CDR3 is 15 amino acids. V was trimmed by 4 bases and J by 1 base, leaving 13 bases between them. The chain's CDR3 is CASSQGGEGNTEAFF. The CDR3 DNA sequence: TGTGCCAGCTCACAGGGAGGAGAGGGGAACACTGAAGCTTTCTTT.